This TCR beta chain was profiled in a study of OX40 agonist ivuxolimab in advanced cancers. Concerning the study at large: The costimulatory receptor OX40 (CD134) was targeted by ivuxolimab, a fully human IgG2 agonistic monoclonal antibody. The monotherapy dose-escalation portion (N of about 50 patients) of the phase I ivuxolimab trial is reported in the paper. Patients were allowed to have had prior anti-PD-1, anti-PD-L1 or anti-CTLA-4 therapy, and around two fifths of the dose-escalation patients had been treated with checkpoint inhibitors. The purpose of peripheral TCRbeta sequencing was to test whether ivuxolimab changed TCR sequence diversity and led to clonal T-cell expansion. Intravenous ivuxolimab was administered to patients every 2 weeks at six dose levels: 0.01, 0.1, 0.3, 1.5, 3 and 10 mg/kg. Of the 52 patients in dose escalation, about 20 had hepatocellular carcinoma, some 15 had melanoma, 9 had renal cell carcinoma and 9 had head and neck cancer. Partial responses were achieved by three dose-escalation patients, of whom one had hepatocellular carcinoma and two had cutaneous melanoma. A male proportion of roughly 80% and a mean age of 60 years, ranging from 23 to 79, were recorded for the dose-escalation cohort.

For CDR1 and CDR2, the germline V gene lists MGHRA and YSYEKL. Counted from cysteine to phenylalanine, this CDR3 has 15 amino acids. CDR3 DNA only is kept here, 45 bases in frame from base 1. Clipping removes 1 base from V and 3 bases from J, with 2 as the unmatched junction base count. The trial excluded patients who had a history of autoimmune disease or were on systemic immunosuppression. Peripheral blood for TCR sequencing was drawn from every dose cohort at baseline, at cycle 4 day 1 and at cycle 7 day 1. Samples came from an open-label, multicenter, first-in-human phase I dose-escalation trial of ivuxolimab. Adults with locally advanced or metastatic melanoma, renal cell, hepatocellular, or head and neck squamous cell carcinoma were enrolled in the trial. Before TCR sequencing, CD4+ and CD8+ T cells were separately sorted from peripheral blood. Genomic DNA was extracted from sorted cells for sequencing of the TCRbeta CDR3 region. The immunoSEQ Assay was used for sequencing of TCRbeta CDR3 regions. The immuneACCESS repertoire file appears here via TCRdb, limited to in-frame rearrangements. These files lack a portion of the clones; in checked studies, under half of the deficit traces to unresolved V genes, and the cause of the others is not known. Present in this sample are approximately 38,000 clones, around 87% of which were seen just once. The ten largest clonotypes hold 25% to 40% of the sample.

The paper as a whole reports these results and caveats: Antigen specificity was not determined for the clonally expanded peripheral T cells. Low levels of normalized T-cell clonal expansion were also seen in some nonresponding patients. On average, CD8+ T cells showed more expanded clones than CD4+ T cells after ivuxolimab. In partial responders in the 0.1-3.0 mg/kg groups, normalized peripheral clonal expansion was found to be among the lowest, especially among CD8+ T cells. At doses of 0.1 to 3.0 mg/kg, clonal expansion of both CD4+ and CD8+ T cells in blood was seen between baseline and week 6.

This clone has only a few counts. Its antigen remains unidentified. The input lacks base qualities; no much larger clone sits a single base away. This specimen was CD4+ or CD8+ T cells sorted from blood, taken in a trial of the OX40 agonist ivuxolimab. The origin of this receptor is an adult with an advanced solid tumor such as melanoma, head and neck, liver or kidney cancer. The chain links TRBV4-1 with TRBJ2-7; the central 11 bases match TRBD2. The CDR3 region reads CASSQAGTSGYEQYF. The nucleotide sequence is TGCGCCAGCAGCCAAGCAGGGACTAGCGGCTACGAGCAGTACTTC.